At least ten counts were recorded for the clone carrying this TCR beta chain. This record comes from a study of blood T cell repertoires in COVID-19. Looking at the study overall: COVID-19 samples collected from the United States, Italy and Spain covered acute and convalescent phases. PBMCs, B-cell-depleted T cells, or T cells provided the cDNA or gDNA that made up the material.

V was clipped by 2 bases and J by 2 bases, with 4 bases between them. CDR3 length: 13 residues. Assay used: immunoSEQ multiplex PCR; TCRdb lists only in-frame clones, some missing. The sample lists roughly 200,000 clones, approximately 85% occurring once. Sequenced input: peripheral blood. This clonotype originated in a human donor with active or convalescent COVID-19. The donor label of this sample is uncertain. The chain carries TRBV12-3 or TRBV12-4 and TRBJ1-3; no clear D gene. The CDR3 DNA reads TGTGCCAGCAGTTTAAGCCCTGGAAACACCATATATTTT. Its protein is CASSLSPGNTIYF.